The sequence of this T cell receptor beta chain was determined in a study of control samples from healthy donors and cancer patients. Trimming pared 7 bases from V and 2 bases from J, leaving 23 bases between. Germline CDR1 is ENHRY and CDR2 is SYGVKD. The CDR3 runs to 17 residues. The protocol was immunoSEQ multiplex PCR, while the TCRdb copy is restricted to in-frame clones and leaves out a portion. The sample lists 130,000 to 150,000 clones, 90% to 95% occurring once. Sequencing input: PBMCs. The chain employs TRBV10-3 and TRBJ1-2; D possibly corresponds to TRBD1 (6 bases). The TCR comes from a man between 60 and 70 years old with colorectal cancer. Here the CDR3 reads CAITPGRTGSANYGYTF. The CDR3 DNA is TGTGCCATCACCCCCGGGAGAACAGGGTCTGCAAACTATGGCTACACCTTC.